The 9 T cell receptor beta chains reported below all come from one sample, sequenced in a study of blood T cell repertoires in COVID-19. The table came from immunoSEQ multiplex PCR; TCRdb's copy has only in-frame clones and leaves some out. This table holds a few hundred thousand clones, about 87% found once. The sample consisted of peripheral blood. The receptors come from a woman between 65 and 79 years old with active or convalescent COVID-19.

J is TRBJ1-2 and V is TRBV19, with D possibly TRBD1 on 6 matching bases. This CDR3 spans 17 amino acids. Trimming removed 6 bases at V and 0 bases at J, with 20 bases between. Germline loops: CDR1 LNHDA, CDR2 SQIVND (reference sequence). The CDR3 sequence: CASSMGAGRRANYGYTF. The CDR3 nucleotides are TGTGCCAGTAGCATGGGGGCCGGGCGCCGAGCTAACTATGGCTACACCTTC.

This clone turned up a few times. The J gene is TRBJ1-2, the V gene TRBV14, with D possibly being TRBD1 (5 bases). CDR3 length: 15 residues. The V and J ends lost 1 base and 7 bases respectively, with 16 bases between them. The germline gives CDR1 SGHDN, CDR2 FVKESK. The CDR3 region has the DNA TGTGCCAGCAGCCAAGGGGCCTGGGGCGGCCTTGGCTACACCTTC. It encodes CASSQGAWGGLGYTF.

CDR3 bases: TGTGCCAGCAGTTTAAGGGGATACTCCTATAATTCACCCCTCCACTTT. Translation gives CASSLRGYSYNSPLHF. The chain carries TRBV6-5 and TRBJ1-6; TRBD1 is a possible D gene (5 bases). Germline CDR1 reads MNHEY; CDR2 reads SVGAGI. The CDR3 is made up of 16 amino acids. The V end lost 4 bases, the J end lost 0 bases, and 10 bases lay between the germline ends.

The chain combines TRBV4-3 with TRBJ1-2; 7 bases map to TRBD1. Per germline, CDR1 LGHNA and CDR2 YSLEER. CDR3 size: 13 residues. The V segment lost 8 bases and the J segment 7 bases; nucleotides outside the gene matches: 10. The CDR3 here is CASGHTGVPGYTF. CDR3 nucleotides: TGCGCCAGCGGGCATACAGGGGTTCCTGGCTACACCTTC.

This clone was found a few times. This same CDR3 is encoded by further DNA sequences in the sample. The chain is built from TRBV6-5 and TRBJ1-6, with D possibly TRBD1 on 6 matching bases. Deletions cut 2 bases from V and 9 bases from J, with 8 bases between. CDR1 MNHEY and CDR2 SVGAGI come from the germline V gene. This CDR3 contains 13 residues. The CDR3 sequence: CASSYDRSSPLHF. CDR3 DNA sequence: TGTGCCAGCAGTTACGACAGGAGTTCACCCCTCCACTTT.

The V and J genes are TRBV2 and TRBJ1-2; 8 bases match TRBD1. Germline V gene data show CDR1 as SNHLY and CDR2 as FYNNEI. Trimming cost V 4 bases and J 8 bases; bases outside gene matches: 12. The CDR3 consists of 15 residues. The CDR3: CASSVDGQGASGYTF. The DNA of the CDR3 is TGTGCCAGCAGTGTGGACGGGCAGGGGGCAAGCGGCTACACCTTC.

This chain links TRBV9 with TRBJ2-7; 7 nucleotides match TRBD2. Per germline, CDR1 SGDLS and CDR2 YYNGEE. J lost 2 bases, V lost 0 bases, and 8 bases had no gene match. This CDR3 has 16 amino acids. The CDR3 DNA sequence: TGTGCCAGCAGCGTAGACGCAGCGGGGAGCCCCTACGAGCAGTACTTC. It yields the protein CASSVDAAGSPYEQYF.

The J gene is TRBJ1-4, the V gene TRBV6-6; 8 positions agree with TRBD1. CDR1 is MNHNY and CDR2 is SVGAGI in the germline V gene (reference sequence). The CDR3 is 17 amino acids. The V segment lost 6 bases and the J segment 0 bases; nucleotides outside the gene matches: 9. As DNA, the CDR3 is TGTGCCAGCAGCCGACAGGGGTGGGCAGCAACTAATGAAAAACTGTTTTTT. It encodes CASSRQGWAATNEKLFF.

DNA for the CDR3: TGTGCCACCTACGGACAGGCAACTAATGAAAAACTGTTTTTT. This sequence encodes CATYGQATNEKLFF. The rearrangement links TRBV19 to TRBJ1-4, with 7 bases lining up with TRBD1. V shed 10 bases and J 0 bases; nucleotides not matched to a gene: 5. The CDR3 loop spans 14 amino acids. Germline V CDR1 and CDR2: LNHDA, SQIVND (reference sequence). The whole variable domain, filled in from reference TRBV19 and TRBJ1-4, reads DGGITQSPKYLFRKEGQNVTLSCEQNLNHDAMYWYRQDPGQGLRLIYYSQIVNDFQKGDIAEGYSVSREKKESFPLTVTSAQKNPTAFYLCATYGQATNEKLFFGSGTQLSVL.